This T cell receptor (beta chain) was documented in a study of CD8 T cell repertoires and HIV-1 epitope variants. Study context: Each of Twenty-five Gag and Nef epitope peptides stimulated a separate culture.

Sequenced by immunoSEQ multiplex PCR; TCRdb stores in-frame clones only, minus some. The table shows under 100,000 clones, with around 67% occurring only once. This clone was counted once. Germline CDR1 reads SGHTA; CDR2 reads FQGNSA. Trimming shortened V by 1 base and J by 0 bases, and 7 bases separated the two germline ends. There are 15 residues in the CDR3. The sequenced sample consisted of uncultured baseline CD8+ T cells from peripheral blood mononuclear cells (PBMCs). The clonotype comes from a male donor with HIV. V gene TRBV7-2 combines with J gene TRBJ1-5; D is unclear. In DNA, the CDR3 is TGTGCCAGCAGCTTAGTTCCCAATAGCAATCAGCCCCAGCATTTT. Encoded protein: CASSLVPNSNQPQHF.